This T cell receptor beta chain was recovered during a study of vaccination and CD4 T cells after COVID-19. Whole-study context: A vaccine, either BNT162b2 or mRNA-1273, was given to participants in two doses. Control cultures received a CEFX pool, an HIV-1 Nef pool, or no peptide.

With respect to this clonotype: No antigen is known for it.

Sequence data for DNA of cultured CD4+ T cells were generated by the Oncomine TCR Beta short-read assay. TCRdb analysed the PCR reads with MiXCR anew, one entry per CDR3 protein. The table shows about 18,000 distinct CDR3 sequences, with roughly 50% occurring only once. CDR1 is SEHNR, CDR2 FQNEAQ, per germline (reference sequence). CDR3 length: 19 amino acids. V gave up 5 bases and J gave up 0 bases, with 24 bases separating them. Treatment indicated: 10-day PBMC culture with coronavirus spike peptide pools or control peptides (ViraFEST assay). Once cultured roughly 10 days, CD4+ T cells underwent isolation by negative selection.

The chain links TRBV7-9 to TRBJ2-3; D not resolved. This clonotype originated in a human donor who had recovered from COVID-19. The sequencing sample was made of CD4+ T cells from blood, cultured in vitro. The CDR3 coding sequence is TGTGCCAGCAGCGCTAAGACCGGGTTGGGGATTTCTAGCACAGATACGCAGTATTTT. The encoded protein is CASSAKTGLGISSTDTQYF.